These 30 T cell receptor beta chains originate from one sample sequenced in a study of metastatic and nonmetastatic thyroid tumors (dated by TCRdb to between 2020 and 2021). Before undergoing thyroid surgery, none of the patients had been given any kind of treatment. Receptors were amplified or captured by PCR. Sequencing took place on an Illumina HiSeq 4000. In-frame beta chains were kept once TCRdb had trimmed the public reads at Q25 with fastp and called clones with MiXCR. The sample yields about 24,000 clones; 24% were counted once. 9% to 15% of the sample belongs to the ten largest clones. The sample taken for sequencing was tumor tissue. All receptors derive from a male donor with papillary thyroid cancer or a benign thyroid nodule (not recorded which). Some clones in this sample may be carry-over from other donors' samples.

V is TRBV4-1 and J is TRBJ1-4; D is perhaps TRBD1 (5 bases). Trimming pared 0 bases from V and 7 bases from J, leaving 9 bases between. CDR1 and CDR2 (germline): MGHRA, YSYEKL. This CDR3 is built from 14 residues. CDR3 loop: CASSQDRGTEKLFF. The CDR3 DNA is TGCGCCAGCAGCCAAGATCGGGGGACTGAAAAACTGTTTTTT.

DNA of the CDR3: TGTGCCAGCAGCTTAGCTATCCCCTCTACCGGGGTGCGGTTTTTT. Its translation is CASSLAIPSTGVRFF. V gene TRBV7-8 combines with J gene TRBJ2-2; TRBD2 is a possible D gene (5 bases). Germline CDR1 SGHVS, CDR2 FQNEAQ. CDR3 size: 15 residues. Trimming pared 0 bases from V and 16 bases from J, leaving 21 bases between.

In this sample, this clone is medium-sized. This chain uses TRBV20-1 with TRBJ2-1; 7 nucleotides align to TRBD1. Germline values: CDR1 DFQATT, CDR2 SNEGSKA (reference sequence). The trim removed 6 bases at V and 2 bases at J, leaving 7 bases unmatched. There are 14 residues in the CDR3. Here the CDR3 reads CSASDRVPYNEQFF. The CDR3 DNA follows: TGCAGTGCCTCAGACAGGGTCCCCTACAATGAGCAGTTCTTC.

This clone is medium-sized in the sample. The junction departs from the called germline gene at one end, perhaps through a read error. The gene calls are TRBV2 and TRBJ2-7; D may match TRBD1 or TRBD2 (6 bases each). The CDR3 is made up of 11 amino acids. Germline assignment: CDR1 SNHLY and CDR2 FYNNEI. The chain's CDR3 is CASSEEAGHFF. The CDR3 DNA is TGTGCCAGCAGTGAAGAGGCGGGACATTTTTTC.

This clone was seen many times. V and J are TRBV5-1 and TRBJ2-7; 10 positions match TRBD1. CDR3 length: 16 residues. Germline-derived CDR1 and CDR2 are SGHRS and YFSETQ. After removal of 7 bases from V and 5 bases from J, the junction contained 15 bases not matched to a gene. This CDR3 is CASRLGTLTGGDEQYF. The CDR3 nucleotides read TGCGCCAGCCGATTGGGGACCTTGACAGGGGGCGACGAGCAGTACTTC.

This clone was seen at least ten times. The chain has TRBV20-1 and TRBJ2-5; 7 bases fit TRBD1. The germline CDR1 and CDR2 sequences are DFQATT and SNEGSKA (reference sequence). Trimming cost V 1 base and J 3 bases; bases outside gene matches: 5. The CDR3 is made up of 14 amino acids. The CDR3 region has the DNA TGCAGTGCTAGAGCTCCGACAGGGAAAGAGACCCAGTACTTC. Protein product: CSARAPTGKETQYF.

CDR3 in amino acids: CASSLGGNSPLHF. DNA of the CDR3: TGCGCCAGCAGCTTGGGGGGAAATTCACCCCTCCACTTT. The J gene is TRBJ1-6, the V gene TRBV5-1, with D unresolved. Germline V lookup: CDR1 SGHRS, CDR2 YFSETQ. The V end was cut by 0 bases, the J end by 7 bases, with 5 bases between. CDR3 length: 13 amino acids.

This clone occurred many times. The rearrangement uses TRBV2 and TRBJ2-6; D is ambiguous. The ends were cut back, 2 bases at V and 1 base at J, with 0 bases in the middle. The CDR3 loop spans 13 amino acids. Germline V gene data show CDR1 as SNHLY and CDR2 as FYNNEI. CDR3 coding DNA: TGTGCCAGCAGTGAATCTGGGGCCAACGTCCTGACTTTC. This encodes CASSESGANVLTF.

This clone came up many times. V usage is TRBV7-2 and J usage is TRBJ2-1, with 10 positions matching TRBD2. Trimming at V came to 2 bases and at J to 0 bases, leaving 7 bases not matched to a gene. Looked up from germline, CDR1 is SGHTA and CDR2 is FQGNSA. The CDR3 is 18 residues long. The CDR3 nucleotides are TGTGCCAGCAGCTTAAGGCTAGCGGGAGATTCCTCCTACAATGAGCAGTTCTTC. This sequence encodes CASSLRLAGDSSYNEQFF.

The table lists this clone with a few counts. The chain combines TRBV10-2 with TRBJ2-5; D uncertain. This CDR3 contains 11 residues. With 6 bases removed from V and 4 bases from J, the gap between germline ends came to 6 bases. Looked up from germline, CDR1 is WSHSY and CDR2 is SAAADI. The CDR3 region is CASSQRETQYF. DNA of the CDR3: TGCGCCAGCAGCCAAAGAGAGACCCAGTACTTC.

Notes on this clone: One junction end disagrees with the germline gene, perhaps due to a read error. The chain has TRBV7-6 and TRBJ2-7; D is possibly TRBD2 (6 bases). The germline V gene has CDR1 SGHVS and CDR2 FNYEAQ. The CDR3 has 15 amino acids. In DNA, the CDR3 is TGTGCCAACAGCTTAACACCCCTCGGGGCGGGGGAGCAGTACTTC. Its protein product is CANSLTPLGAGEQYF.

At least ten counts were recorded for this clone. CDR3 DNA sequence: TGTGCCAGCAGCTTAGTTTCTAGTGTCAATGAGCAGTTCTTC. It encodes CASSLVSSVNEQFF. This chain uses TRBV13 with TRBJ2-1; D remains ambiguous. Germline CDR1 is PRHDT and CDR2 is FYEKMQ (reference sequence). This CDR3 has 14 residues. Trimming left V 1 base short and J 6 bases short, with 10 bases between.

This clone was recorded many times. The sample holds other DNA sequences that translate to the same CDR3. The V and J genes are TRBV29-1 and TRBJ2-5; D is perhaps TRBD1 or TRBD2 (5 bases each). Trimming took 6 bases from V and 9 from J, leaving 20 bases between them. The CDR3 spans 13 residues. The germline CDR1 and CDR2 sequences are SQVTM and ANQGSEA. The CDR3 DNA is TGCAGCGTCGAGGGGCAGGGCCCACTGGCCCAGTACTTC. Translation gives CSVEGQGPLAQYF.

The chain couples TRBV27 to TRBJ2-7; 9 bases line up with TRBD2. V gave up 8 bases and J gave up 7 bases; unmatched junction bases: 12. The germline V gene encodes CDR1 MNHEY and CDR2 SMNVEV (reference sequence). CDR3 length: 14 amino acids. CDR3 DNA: TGTGCCAGCCGCCGACTAGCGGTACATAAAGAGCAGTACTTC. Amino acids: CASRRLAVHKEQYF.

This clone showed up just a few times. V gene TRBV10-1 combines with J gene TRBJ2-1; D is possibly TRBD1 or TRBD2 (5 bases each). Trimming took 6 bases from V and 2 from J, leaving 20 bases between them. This CDR3 spans 17 amino acids. The germline CDR1 and CDR2 sequences are WNHNN and SYGVQD (reference sequence). CDR3 sequence: CASRGAGLAVTYNEQFF. The CDR3 nucleotides read TGCGCCAGCAGGGGAGCAGGGTTGGCTGTAACCTACAATGAGCAGTTCTTC.

J is TRBJ1-6 and V is TRBV7-3; D remains ambiguous. Trimming stripped 0 bases from V and 7 bases from J, with 4 bases between. CDR1 is SGHTA, CDR2 FQGTGA, per germline. The CDR3 is 13 amino acids. The CDR3 DNA follows: TGTGCCAGCAGCTTAACCATGAATTCACCCCTCCACTTT. This encodes CASSLTMNSPLHF.

Ten or more counts support this clone. The chain joins TRBV28 to TRBJ2-7; tentative D call: TRBD1 (6 bases). CDR3 size: 12 residues. Germline loops: CDR1 MDHEN, CDR2 SYDVKM. V was pared by 4 bases and J by 2 bases, with 6 bases between. The CDR3 region is CASSYRAYEQYF. The CDR3, as DNA: TGTGCCAGCAGTTACAGGGCCTACGAGCAGTACTTC.

This clone was counted at least ten times. This chain uses TRBV14 with TRBJ2-1, with 9 bases that match TRBD2. CDR1 is SGHDN, CDR2 FVKESK, per germline. This CDR3 comprises 16 residues. Unmatched junction bases numbered 9, after V lost 5 bases and J lost 4 bases. The CDR3 DNA follows: TGTGCCAGCAGCAAGGGGTCTAGCGGGACTTACAATGAGCAGTTCTTC. This sequence encodes CASSKGSSGTYNEQFF. The full variable domain, rest sourced from reference TRBV14 and TRBJ2-1, is EAGVTQFPSHSVIEKGQTVTLRCDPISGHDNLYWYRRVMGKEIKFLLHFVKESKQDESGMPNNRFLAERTGGTYSTLKVQPAELEDSGVYFCASSKGSSGTYNEQFFGPGTRLTVL.

Details on this clone: Since a much larger clone is just one base distant, this may be a read error. The chain joins TRBV9 to TRBJ2-1, with D perhaps TRBD2 (5 bases). Germline CDR1 SGDLS, CDR2 YYNGEE. The CDR3 sequence is 15 residues long. The V and J ends lost 3 bases and 8 bases respectively, with 18 bases between them. CDR3 in amino acids: CASSAPGIALDEQFF. The CDR3 DNA follows: TGTGCCAGCAGCGCACCGGGAATAGCTTTGGATGAGCAGTTCTTC.

This clone was picked up many times. The chain recombines TRBV12-3 or TRBV12-4 with TRBJ2-7; TRBD2 might be the D (6 bases). CDR3 length equals 13 residues. The V end was cut by 3 bases, the J end by 3 bases, with 9 bases between. The CDR3 spells CASSFSGFYEQYF. The CDR3 nucleotides are TGTGCCAGCAGTTTTAGCGGTTTCTACGAGCAGTACTTC.

This clone was seen just once. A junction boundary mismatches the germline segment, possibly from a read error. The chain has TRBV14 and TRBJ2-7; 8 bases fit TRBD1. This CDR3 contains 19 residues. CDR1 is SGHDN, CDR2 FVKESK, per germline. The CDR3 DNA is TGTGCCAGCTGCCAAAATGCCGGACAGGGTGAGCCCGACTCCTACGAGCAGTACTTC. Its translation is CASCQNAGQGEPDSYEQYF.

This clone was recorded many times. The J gene is TRBJ1-5, the V gene TRBV20-1, with TRBD1 matching over 8 bases. The CDR3 loop spans 14 amino acids. V trimming: 4 bases; J trimming: 4 bases; junction bases outside the gene matches: 6. Looked up from germline, CDR1 is DFQATT and CDR2 is SNEGSKA (reference sequence). The CDR3 region is CSANTGTGNQPQHF. CDR3 DNA: TGCAGTGCTAACACCGGGACAGGTAATCAGCCCCAGCATTTT.

In its sample, this clone was seen once. The final CDR3 position lacks the conserved phenylalanine or tryptophan, pointing to a likely read error. The chain has TRBV28 and TRBJ1-1; D is uncertain. CDR3 length: 15 residues. Germline V gene sequence: CDR1 MDHEN, CDR2 SYDVKM. CDR3 DNA: TGTGACAGCAGTTTTGGAAGGGTCATGAACACGGAAGCTTTCATT. This gives the protein CDSSFGRVMNTEAFI.

This clone was counted at least ten times. This chain connects TRBV7-2 to TRBJ2-2; a weak D match, TRBD2 (6 bases). The CDR3 length is 15 residues. Germline CDR1 SGHTA, CDR2 FQGNSA. Trimming removed 3 bases at V and 5 bases at J, with 13 bases between. The CDR3 reads CASSLGGVRTGELFF. The CDR3, as DNA: TGTGCCAGCAGCTTGGGGGGAGTAAGGACCGGGGAGCTGTTTTTT.

This clone was seen ten or more times. The J gene is TRBJ2-3, the V gene TRBV24-1; D unclear. The CDR3 covers 14 residues. V lost 5 bases and J 2 bases, leaving 10 bases between the germline ends. The germline V gene has CDR1 KGHDR and CDR2 SFDVKD. In DNA form, the CDR3 reads TGTGCCACCAGTGCCTTGCACCCCACAGATACGCAGTATTTT. Residues: CATSALHPTDTQYF.

This clone has a count of ten or more. The gene calls are TRBV5-5 and TRBJ2-3; no clear D gene. Germline-derived CDR1 and CDR2 are SGHKS and YYEKEE (reference sequence). This CDR3 region has 15 residues. V lost 0 bases, J lost 3 bases, and 11 bases lay in between. The CDR3 protein is CASSLGAGWTDTQYF. The CDR3 DNA is TGTGCCAGCAGCTTGGGGGCAGGCTGGACAGATACGCAGTATTTT.

This clone was picked up a small number of times. This may arise from a read error, as a much more abundant clone is one base away. This chain connects TRBV19 to TRBJ2-1; 8 nucleotides align to TRBD2. From germline, CDR1 is LNHDA and CDR2 SQIVND (reference sequence). CDR3 length: 13 residues. The CDR3 coding sequence is TGTGCCGGTAGCCGGGAGGGCCAGAATGAGCAGTTCTTC. Its translation is CAGSREGQNEQFF.

This clone was picked up many times. The chain is built from TRBV7-9 and TRBJ2-7; 7 bases are shared with TRBD2. V lost 4 bases and J lost 6; bases outside the gene matches: 9. This CDR3 region has 14 residues. Per the germline V gene, CDR1 is SEHNR and CDR2 is FQNEAQ (reference sequence). The CDR3 DNA reads TGTGCCAGCAGCTCCCGAGCGGGAAGCGGCGAGCAGTACTTC. Translating it yields CASSSRAGSGEQYF.

Regarding this clone: Just one base apart from a much larger clone, this may be a read error. The J gene is TRBJ2-7, the V gene TRBV5-4; possible D gene TRBD1, 6 bases. The CDR3 runs to 14 residues. The germline V gene has CDR1 SGHNT and CDR2 YYREEE (reference sequence). CDR3 DNA sequence: TGTGCCAGCAGCTTTAAGGGGGAGAGTTACGACCAGTACTTC. Translating gives CASSFKGESYDQYF.

This clone was picked up many times. The V gene is TRBV12-3 or TRBV12-4, the J gene TRBJ2-7; D gene uncertain. CDR3 size: 15 residues. V lost 1 base and J lost 7, with 17 bases in between. This CDR3 reads CASSLDFSKTEEQYF. CDR3 nucleotide sequence: TGTGCCAGCAGTTTAGATTTCTCCAAGACGGAGGAGCAGTACTTC.